The 9 T cell receptor beta chains given below trace back to one sample, sequenced in a study of blood T cell repertoires in COVID-19. Sequencing used immunoSEQ multiplex PCR; TCRdb keeps in-frame clones, though not all of them. This table has about 160,000 clones, approximately 92% appearing once. Source material: peripheral blood. These receptors were taken from a woman in her forties or fifties with acute or convalescent COVID-19.

The chain carries TRBV6-5 and TRBJ1-2; D remains ambiguous. The germline V gene has CDR1 MNHEY and CDR2 SVGAGI. The CDR3 contains 15 residues. V was pared by 2 bases and J by 4 bases, with 14 bases between. The CDR3 DNA reads as TGTGCCAGCAGTTACGACGGGTTGGGTTCCTATGGCTACACCTTC. Translated, it gives CASSYDGLGSYGYTF.

The chain couples TRBV20-1 to TRBJ1-2; D unresolved. This CDR3 has 10 residues. V was cut by 4 bases and J by 8 bases, with 8 bases left in between. CDR1 and CDR2 (germline): DFQATT, SNEGSKA (reference sequence). The CDR3 here is CSAMERGYTF. The CDR3 DNA reads as TGCAGTGCTATGGAGAGAGGCTACACCTTC.

This rearrangement joins TRBV27 to TRBJ2-1, with 7 bases aligning to TRBD2. The J segment lost 5 bases and the V segment lost 2 bases, leaving 6 bases of the junction unmatched. Germline-derived CDR1 and CDR2 are MNHEY and SMNVEV (reference sequence). There are 15 residues in the CDR3. The CDR3 DNA reads as TGTGCCAGCAGTTTAGAAGCGGGACCGAACAATGAGCAGTTCTTC. This translates into CASSLEAGPNNEQFF.

The table lists this clone with a count of one. This rearrangement joins TRBV28 to TRBJ1-5, with unresolved D. With 6 bases removed from V and 0 bases from J, the gap between germline ends came to 18 bases. The CDR3 is 17 amino acids. Germline assignment: CDR1 MDHEN and CDR2 SYDVKM. In nucleotides, the CDR3 is TGTGCCAGCAGCCCCGCGGGAGAAATATATAGCAATCAGCCCCAGCATTTT. It encodes CASSPAGEIYSNQPQHF.

The sample holds one count of this clone. This chain links TRBV7-2 with TRBJ2-1; D might be TRBD2 (6 bases). The CDR3 is 16 residues long. With 2 bases removed from V and 5 bases from J, the gap between germline ends came to 16 bases. CDR1 SGHTA and CDR2 FQGNSA come from the germline V gene. The CDR3 DNA reads as TGTGCCAGCAGCTTATCGACGGGAGTGGGGGACAATGAGCAGTTCTTC. Amino acids: CASSLSTGVGDNEQFF.

The rearrangement links TRBV6-2 or TRBV6-3 to TRBJ1-2, with 12 bases aligning to TRBD1. Germline CDR1 reads MNHEY; CDR2 reads SVGEGT. The CDR3 is 13 residues long. V lost 5 bases to trimming and J lost 12 bases; unmatched junction nucleotides: 7. This chain's CDR3 is CASSDPGTGGNTF. CDR3 DNA: TGTGCCAGCAGTGACCCCGGGACAGGGGGCAACACCTTC.

This clone has only one observation. This rearrangement joins TRBV7-9 to TRBJ2-3, with TRBD1 as a possible D gene (6 bases). Germline assignment: CDR1 SEHNR and CDR2 FQNEAQ (reference sequence). The CDR3 has 15 amino acids. V lost 5 bases to trimming and J lost 2 bases, with 14 bases between them. CDR3 region: CASSVRQVYTDTQYF. CDR3 in DNA: TGTGCCAGCAGCGTCCGACAGGTCTACACAGATACGCAGTATTTT.

The chain uses TRBV6-4 and TRBJ2-2; D is uncertain. V was clipped by 4 bases and J by 1 base, with 10 bases between them. Germline CDR1 reads MRHNA; CDR2 reads SNTAGT. This CDR3 is 15 amino acids long. This CDR3 reads CASSVEALNTGELFF. The CDR3 bases are TGTGCCAGCAGTGTAGAGGCCCTGAACACCGGGGAGCTGTTTTTT.

V and J are TRBV25-1 and TRBJ1-1, with D perhaps TRBD1 (5 bases). Germline assignment: CDR1 MGHDK and CDR2 SYGVNS. This CDR3 is built from 12 residues. The V gene lost 7 bases and the J gene lost 3 bases, with 9 bases spanning the gap. The CDR3 region is CASKGEYTEAFF. For the CDR3, the DNA is TGTGCCAGCAAAGGGGAATACACTGAAGCTTTCTTT.